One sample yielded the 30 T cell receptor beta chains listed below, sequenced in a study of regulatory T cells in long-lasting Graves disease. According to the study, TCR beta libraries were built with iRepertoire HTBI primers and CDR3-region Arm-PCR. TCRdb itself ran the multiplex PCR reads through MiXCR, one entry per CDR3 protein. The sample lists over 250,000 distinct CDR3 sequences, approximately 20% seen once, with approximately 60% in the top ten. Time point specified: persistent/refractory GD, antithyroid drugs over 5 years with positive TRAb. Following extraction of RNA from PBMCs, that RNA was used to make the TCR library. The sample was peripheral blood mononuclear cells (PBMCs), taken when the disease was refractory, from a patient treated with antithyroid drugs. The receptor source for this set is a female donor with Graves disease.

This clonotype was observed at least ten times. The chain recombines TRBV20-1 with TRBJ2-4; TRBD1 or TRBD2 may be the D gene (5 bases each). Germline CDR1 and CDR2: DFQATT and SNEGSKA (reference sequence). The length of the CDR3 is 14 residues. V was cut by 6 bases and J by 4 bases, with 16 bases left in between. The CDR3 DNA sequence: TGCAGTGCACTCGGGGCCAAGATAAAAAACATTCAGTACTTC. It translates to CSALGAKIKNIQYF.

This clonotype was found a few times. The DNA of the CDR3 is TGTGCCAGTGGGACAGTCTCTGGAAACACCATATATTTT. This encodes CASGTVSGNTIYF. This chain joins TRBV13 and TRBJ1-3, with 7 bases identical to TRBD1. The CDR3 has 13 residues. Trimming removed 9 bases from V and 0 bases from J; junction bases left unmatched: 2. The V gene's germline CDR1 is PRHDT and CDR2 FYEKMQ (reference sequence).

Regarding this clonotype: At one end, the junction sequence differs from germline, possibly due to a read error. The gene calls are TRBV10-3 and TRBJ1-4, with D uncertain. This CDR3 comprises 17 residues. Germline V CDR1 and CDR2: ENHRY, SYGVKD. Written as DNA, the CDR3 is TGTGCCACCAGTGAGTCGAAGGGCACGGCCCTGAATGAAGAACTGTTTTTT. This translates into CATSESKGTALNEELFF.

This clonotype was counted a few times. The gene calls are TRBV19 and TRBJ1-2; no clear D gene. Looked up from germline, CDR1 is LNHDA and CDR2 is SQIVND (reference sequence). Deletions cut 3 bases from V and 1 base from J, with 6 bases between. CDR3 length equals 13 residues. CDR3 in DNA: TGTGCCAGTAGTATGTCCAATAACTATGGCTACACCTTC. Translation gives CASSMSNNYGYTF.

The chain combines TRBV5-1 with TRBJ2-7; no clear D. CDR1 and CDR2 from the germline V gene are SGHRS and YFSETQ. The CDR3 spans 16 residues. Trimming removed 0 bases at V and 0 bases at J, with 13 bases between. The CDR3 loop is CASSLAGPHDSYEQYF. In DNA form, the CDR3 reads TGCGCCAGCAGCTTGGCCGGGCCGCACGACTCCTACGAGCAGTACTTC.

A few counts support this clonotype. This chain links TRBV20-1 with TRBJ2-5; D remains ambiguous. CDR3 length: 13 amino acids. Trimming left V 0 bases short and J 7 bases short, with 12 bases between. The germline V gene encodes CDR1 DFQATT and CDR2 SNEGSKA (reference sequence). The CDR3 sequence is CSARDMDHGTQYF. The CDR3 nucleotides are TGCAGTGCTAGAGATATGGACCACGGGACCCAGTACTTC.

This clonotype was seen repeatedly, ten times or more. The CDR3 DNA sequence: TGTGCCAGCAGCGGAGGGGGCCGAACTGAAGCTTTCTTT. This translates into CASSGGGRTEAFF. This chain uses TRBV7-8 with TRBJ1-1; TRBD1 agrees at 7 bases. Germline CDR1 and CDR2: SGHVS and FQNEAQ. V lost 5 bases to trimming and J lost 5 bases; unmatched junction nucleotides: 5. There are 13 residues in the CDR3.

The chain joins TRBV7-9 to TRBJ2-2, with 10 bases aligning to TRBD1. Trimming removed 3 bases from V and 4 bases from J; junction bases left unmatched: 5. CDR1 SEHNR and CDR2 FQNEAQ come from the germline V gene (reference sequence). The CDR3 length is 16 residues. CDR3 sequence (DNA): TGTGCCAGCAGCTTGCAAGGGACAGGGGTCACCGGGGAGCTGTTTTTT. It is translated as CASSLQGTGVTGELFF.

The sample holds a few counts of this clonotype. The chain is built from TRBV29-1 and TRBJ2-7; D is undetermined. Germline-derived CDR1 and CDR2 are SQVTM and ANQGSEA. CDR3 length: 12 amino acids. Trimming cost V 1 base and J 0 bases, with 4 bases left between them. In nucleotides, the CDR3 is TGCAGCGTTGAAGGTACCTCCTACGAGCAGTACTTC. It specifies CSVEGTSYEQYF.

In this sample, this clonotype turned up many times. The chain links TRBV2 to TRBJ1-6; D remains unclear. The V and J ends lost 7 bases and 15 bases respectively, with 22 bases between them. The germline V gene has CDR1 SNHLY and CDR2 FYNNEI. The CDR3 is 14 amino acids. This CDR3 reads CASKEEAPLVGLHF. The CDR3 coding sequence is TGTGCCAGCAAGGAGGAGGCCCCTTTGGTAGGCCTCCACTTT.

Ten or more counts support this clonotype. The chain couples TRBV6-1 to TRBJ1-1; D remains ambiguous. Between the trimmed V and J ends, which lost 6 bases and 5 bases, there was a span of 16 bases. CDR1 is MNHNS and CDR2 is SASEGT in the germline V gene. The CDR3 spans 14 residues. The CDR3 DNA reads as TGTGCCAGCAGGTCGACTCCCCCGAGGACTGAAGCTTTCTTT. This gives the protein CASRSTPPRTEAFF.

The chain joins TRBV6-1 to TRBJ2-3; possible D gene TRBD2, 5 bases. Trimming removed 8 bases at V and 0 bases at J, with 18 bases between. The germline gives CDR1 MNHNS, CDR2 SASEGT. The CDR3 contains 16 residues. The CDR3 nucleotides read TGTGCCAGCCGCCGGGCGAGGGAGACTAGCACAGATACGCAGTATTTT. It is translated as CASRRARETSTDTQYF.

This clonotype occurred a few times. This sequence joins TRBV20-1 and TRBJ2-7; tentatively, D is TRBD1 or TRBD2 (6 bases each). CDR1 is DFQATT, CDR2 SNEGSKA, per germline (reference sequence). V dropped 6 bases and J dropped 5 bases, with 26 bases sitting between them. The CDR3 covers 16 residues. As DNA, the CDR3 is TGCAGTGCCATCGAGTGGGGGGCGGTACCATCTAACGAGCAGTACTTC. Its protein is CSAIEWGAVPSNEQYF.

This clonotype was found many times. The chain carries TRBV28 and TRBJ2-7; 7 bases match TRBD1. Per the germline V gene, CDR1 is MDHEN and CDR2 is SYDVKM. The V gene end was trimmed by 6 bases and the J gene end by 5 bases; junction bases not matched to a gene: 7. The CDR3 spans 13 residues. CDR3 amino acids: CASRGTGVDEQYF. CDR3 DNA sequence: TGTGCCAGCAGGGGTACAGGGGTCGACGAGCAGTACTTC.

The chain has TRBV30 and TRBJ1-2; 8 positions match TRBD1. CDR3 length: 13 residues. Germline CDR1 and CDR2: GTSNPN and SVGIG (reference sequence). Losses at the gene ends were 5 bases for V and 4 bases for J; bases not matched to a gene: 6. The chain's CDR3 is CAWDRTGSYGYTF. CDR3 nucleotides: TGTGCCTGGGACAGGACAGGGAGCTATGGCTACACCTTC. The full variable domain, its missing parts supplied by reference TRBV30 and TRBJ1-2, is SQTIHQWPATLVQPVGSPLSLECTVEGTSNPNLYWYRQAAGRGLQLLFYSVGIGQISSEVPQNLSASRPQDRQFILSSKKLLLSDSGFYLCAWDRTGSYGYTFGSGTRLTVV.

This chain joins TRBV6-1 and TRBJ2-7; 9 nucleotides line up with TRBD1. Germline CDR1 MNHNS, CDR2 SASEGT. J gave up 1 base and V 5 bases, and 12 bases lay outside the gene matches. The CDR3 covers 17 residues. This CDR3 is CASSRSGGQGASYEQYF. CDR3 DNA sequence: TGTGCCAGCAGTCGAAGTGGGGGACAGGGAGCTTCCTACGAGCAGTACTTC.

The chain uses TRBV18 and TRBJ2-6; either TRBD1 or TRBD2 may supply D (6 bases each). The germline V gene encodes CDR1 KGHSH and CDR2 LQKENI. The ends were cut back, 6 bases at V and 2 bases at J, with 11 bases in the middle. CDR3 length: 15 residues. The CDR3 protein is CASSRRGAGANVLTF. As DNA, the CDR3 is TGTGCCAGCTCCCGAAGGGGGGCTGGGGCCAACGTCCTGACTTTC.

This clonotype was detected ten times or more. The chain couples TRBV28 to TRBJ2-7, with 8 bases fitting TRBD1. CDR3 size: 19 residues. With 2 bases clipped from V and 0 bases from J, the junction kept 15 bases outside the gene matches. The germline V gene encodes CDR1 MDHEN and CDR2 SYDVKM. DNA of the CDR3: TGTGCCAGCAGTTTACAGCAGGGGGCCCATTTAAGGAGCTCCTACGAGCAGTACTTC. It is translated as CASSLQQGAHLRSSYEQYF.

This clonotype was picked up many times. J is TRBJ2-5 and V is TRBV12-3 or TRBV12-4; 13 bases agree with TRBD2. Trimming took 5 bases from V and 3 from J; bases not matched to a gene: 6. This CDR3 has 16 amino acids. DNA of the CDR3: TGTGCCAGCAGTCTACTAGCGGGAGGGCCTAAAGAGACCCAGTACTTC. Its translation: CASSLLAGGPKETQYF.

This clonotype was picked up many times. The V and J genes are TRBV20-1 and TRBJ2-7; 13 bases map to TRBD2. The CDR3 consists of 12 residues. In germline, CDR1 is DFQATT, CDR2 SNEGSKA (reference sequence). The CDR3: CGGLAGVYEQYF. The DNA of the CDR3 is TGCGGAGGACTAGCGGGAGTCTACGAGCAGTACTTC.

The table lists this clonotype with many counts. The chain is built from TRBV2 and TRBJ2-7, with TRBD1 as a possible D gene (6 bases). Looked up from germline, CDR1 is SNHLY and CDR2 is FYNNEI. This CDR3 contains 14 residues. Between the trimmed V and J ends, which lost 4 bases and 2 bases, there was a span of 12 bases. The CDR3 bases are TGTGCCAGCAGTGGACAGGTACGAACCTACGAGCAGTACTTC. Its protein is CASSGQVRTYEQYF.

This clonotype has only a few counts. CDR3 coding DNA: TGCGCCAGCAGCCTGGAAGGGGCCCTCCCCGCCTCTAACTATGGCTACACCTTC. Protein sequence: CASSLEGALPASNYGYTF. V is TRBV5-1 and J is TRBJ1-2, with D possibly matching TRBD1 (5 bases). CDR3 length: 18 amino acids. CDR1 and CDR2 from the germline V gene are SGHRS and YFSETQ. Trimming pared 4 bases from V and 0 bases from J, leaving 22 bases between.

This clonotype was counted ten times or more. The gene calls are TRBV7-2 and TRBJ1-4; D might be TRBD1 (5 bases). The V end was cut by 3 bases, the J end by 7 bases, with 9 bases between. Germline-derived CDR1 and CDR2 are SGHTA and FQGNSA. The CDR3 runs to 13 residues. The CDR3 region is CASSFGGVEKLFF. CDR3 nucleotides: TGTGCCAGCAGCTTTGGAGGGGTTGAAAAACTGTTTTTT.

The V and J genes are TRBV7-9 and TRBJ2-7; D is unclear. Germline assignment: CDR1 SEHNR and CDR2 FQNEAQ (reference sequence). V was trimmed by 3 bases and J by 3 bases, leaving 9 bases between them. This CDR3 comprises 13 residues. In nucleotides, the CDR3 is TGTGCCAGCAGCTTTATCGACGGCTACGAGCAGTACTTC. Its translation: CASSFIDGYEQYF.

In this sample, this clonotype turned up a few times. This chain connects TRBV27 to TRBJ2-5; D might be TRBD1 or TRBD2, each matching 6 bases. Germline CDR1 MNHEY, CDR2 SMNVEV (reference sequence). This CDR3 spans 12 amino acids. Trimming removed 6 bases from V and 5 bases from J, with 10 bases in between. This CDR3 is CASRGGTETQYF. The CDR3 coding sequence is TGTGCCAGCAGGGGGGGCACGGAGACCCAGTACTTC.

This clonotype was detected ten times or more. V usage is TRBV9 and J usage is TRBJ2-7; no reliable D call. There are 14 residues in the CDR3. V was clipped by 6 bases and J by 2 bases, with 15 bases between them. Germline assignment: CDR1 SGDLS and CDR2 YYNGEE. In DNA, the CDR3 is TGTGCCAGCAACTCAATGGGTGGGGCCTACGAGCAGTACTTC. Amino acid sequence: CASNSMGGAYEQYF. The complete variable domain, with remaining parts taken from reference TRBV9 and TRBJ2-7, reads DSGVTQTPKHLITATGQRVTLRCSPRSGDLSVYWYQQSLDQGLQFLIQYYNGEERAKGNILERFSAQQFPDLHSELNLSSLELGDSALYFCASNSMGGAYEQYFGPGTRLTVT.

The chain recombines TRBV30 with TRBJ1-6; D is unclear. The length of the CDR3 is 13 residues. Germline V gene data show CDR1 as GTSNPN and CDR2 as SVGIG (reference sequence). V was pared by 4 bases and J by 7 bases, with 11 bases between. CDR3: CAWKRTENSPLHF. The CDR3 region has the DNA TGTGCCTGGAAAAGGACGGAAAATTCACCCCTCCACTTT.

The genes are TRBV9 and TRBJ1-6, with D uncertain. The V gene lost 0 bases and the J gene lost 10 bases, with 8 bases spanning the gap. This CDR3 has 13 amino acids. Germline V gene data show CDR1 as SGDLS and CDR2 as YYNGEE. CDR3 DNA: TGTGCCAGCAGCGTAGGAATGGAGTCACCCCTCCACTTT. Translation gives CASSVGMESPLHF.

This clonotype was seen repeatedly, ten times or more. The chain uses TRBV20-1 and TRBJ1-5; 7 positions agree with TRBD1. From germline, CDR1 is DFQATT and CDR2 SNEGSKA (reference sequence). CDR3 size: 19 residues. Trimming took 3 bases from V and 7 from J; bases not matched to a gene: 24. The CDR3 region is CSASNLPRGIDRVEQPQHF. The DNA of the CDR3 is TGCAGTGCTAGCAATCTTCCAAGAGGAATCGACAGGGTGGAACAGCCCCAGCATTTT.

The CDR3 is CASSYSMGTASTDTQYF. The DNA for the CDR3 is TGTGCCAGCAGTTACTCGATGGGAACAGCTAGCACAGATACGCAGTATTTT. This chain uses TRBV6-5 with TRBJ2-3; D is ambiguous. The CDR3 runs 17 residues. The V end lost 0 bases, the J end lost 0 bases, and 13 bases lay between the germline ends. Germline assignment: CDR1 MNHEY and CDR2 SVGAGI.